A single sample gave rise to the 12 T cell receptor beta chains below, sequenced in a study of blood T cell repertoires in COVID-19. TCRdb's table, derived via immunoSEQ multiplex PCR, lists solely in-frame clones and lacks some. Among some 73,000 clones, 90% were seen once, and the ten largest hold less than 9%. Material for sequencing was peripheral blood. The receptors were gathered from a human donor in a cohort sampled during active COVID-19.

This chain links TRBV27 with TRBJ2-7; D possibly corresponds to TRBD2 (5 bases). V lost 5 bases, J lost 7 bases, and 18 bases lay in between. The CDR3 covers 14 residues. Germline CDR1 reads MNHEY; CDR2 reads SMNVEV (reference sequence). Here the CDR3 DNA reads TGTGCCAGCAGTCCCCTAGCAGAAGGCGGAGAGCAGTACTTC. It codes for CASSPLAEGGEQYF.

The rearrangement links TRBV6-5 to TRBJ2-7, with 8 bases identical to TRBD2. The CDR3 consists of 14 residues. The V segment lost 4 bases and the J segment 4 bases; nucleotides outside the gene matches: 6. Germline assignment: CDR1 MNHEY and CDR2 SVGAGI. CDR3 nucleotides: TGTGCCAGCAGTTCGGGGGGGTCCCTTTACGAGCAGTACTTC. It translates to CASSSGGSLYEQYF.

The chain employs TRBV19 and TRBJ1-1, with no clear D. There are 13 residues in the CDR3. V lost 7 bases to trimming and J lost 6 bases, with 15 bases between them. Germline-derived CDR1 and CDR2 are LNHDA and SQIVND (reference sequence). The CDR3 is CASTSPPGPEAFF. The CDR3 nucleotides read TGTGCCAGTACCTCTCCCCCTGGCCCTGAAGCTTTCTTT.

The genes are TRBV6-5 and TRBJ2-7, with 9 bases matching TRBD2. With 2 bases clipped from V and 1 base from J, the junction kept 0 bases outside the gene matches. CDR1 and CDR2 (germline): MNHEY, SVGAGI. The CDR3 runs 14 residues. The CDR3 reads CASSYAGGSYEQYF. CDR3 bases: TGTGCCAGCAGTTACGCGGGGGGGTCCTACGAGCAGTACTTC.

The V gene is TRBV6-5, the J gene TRBJ2-1; 9 bases map to TRBD2. CDR3 length: 15 residues. Unmatched junction bases numbered 7, after V lost 2 bases and J lost 8 bases. Germline CDR1 and CDR2: MNHEY and SVGAGI. The CDR3 region has the DNA TGTGCCAGCAGTTACGGGCGGGGGGGCCGCGATGAGCAGTTCTTC. This encodes CASSYGRGGRDEQFF.

The CDR3 loop is CASSLSGHQRASEQYF. CDR3 coding DNA: TGTGCCAGCAGTTTATCTGGACACCAAAGAGCATCCGAGCAGTACTTC. The chain has TRBV27 and TRBJ2-7; D perhaps matches TRBD1 (5 bases). The germline V and J ends were trimmed by 0 bases and 6 bases, with 18 bases remaining between them. The germline V gene encodes CDR1 MNHEY and CDR2 SMNVEV (reference sequence). The length of the CDR3 is 16 residues.

This clone is medium-sized within its sample. This chain joins TRBV11-2 and TRBJ2-5, with D uncertain. Germline CDR1 is SGHAT and CDR2 is FQNNGV. The germline V and J ends were trimmed by 5 bases and 4 bases, with 8 bases remaining between them. The CDR3 has 12 residues. CDR3 in DNA: TGTGCCAGCAGCCGAGTCGGAGAGACCCAGTACTTC. This translates into CASSRVGETQYF.

The chain is built from TRBV10-3 and TRBJ2-3, with D tentatively TRBD1 (6 bases). V shed 6 bases and J shed 3 bases, with 10 bases lying between them. In germline, CDR1 is ENHRY, CDR2 SYGVKD. This CDR3 region has 13 residues. CDR3: CAIRRTVTDTQYF. The CDR3 nucleotides read TGTGCCATCAGGCGGACAGTTACAGATACGCAGTATTTT.

This clone was seen more than once but under ten times. The J gene is TRBJ2-7, the V gene TRBV10-2, with TRBD1 identical over 7 bases. This CDR3 is built from 13 residues. CDR1 and CDR2 from the germline V gene are WSHSY and SAAADI. V lost 3 bases and J lost 6; bases outside the gene matches: 5. As DNA, the CDR3 is TGCGCCAGCAGTGAAAACAGGGGTACCGAGCAGTACTTC. This codes for CASSENRGTEQYF.

The rearrangement links TRBV9 to TRBJ2-3; D gene ambiguous. Germline CDR1 is SGDLS and CDR2 is YYNGEE. With 2 bases removed from V and 2 bases from J, the gap between germline ends came to 9 bases. This CDR3 has 14 amino acids. The CDR3 DNA sequence: TGTGCCAGCAGCGTTAAACAGAACACAGATACGCAGTATTTT. Translating gives CASSVKQNTDTQYF.

V is TRBV29-1 and J is TRBJ2-5; the match to TRBD1 covers 9 bases. The CDR3 runs 16 residues. J gave up 2 bases and V 6 bases, and 13 bases lay outside the gene matches. The germline V gene encodes CDR1 SQVTM and CDR2 ANQGSEA. CDR3 in amino acids: CSVAVGTGRAQETQYF. The CDR3 DNA follows: TGCAGCGTGGCTGTAGGGACAGGGAGGGCTCAAGAGACCCAGTACTTC.

The chain has TRBV19 and TRBJ2-2; possibly TRBD1 for D (6 bases). The CDR3 is 19 amino acids. Germline-derived CDR1 and CDR2 are LNHDA and SQIVND (reference sequence). V lost 10 bases and J lost 1, with 28 bases in between. CDR3 in amino acids: CATPRGTAFTPLNTGELFF. CDR3 nucleotides: TGTGCCACCCCGAGGGGGACGGCCTTTACCCCCCTGAACACCGGGGAGCTGTTTTTT.